A selection of T cell receptor beta chains follows, all from one sample in a study of blood T cell repertoires in COVID-19. Sequencing used immunoSEQ multiplex PCR; TCRdb keeps in-frame clones, though not all of them. The sample holds roughly 180,000 clones, roughly four fifths seen once. Sequenced sample: PBMCs or T cells enriched from blood (not recorded which). These receptors were collected from a man in his forties who had recovered from COVID-19. The CDR3 runs from the conserved cysteine through the conserved F or W. The order of the fields is CDR3 DNA, CDR3 protein, clone size, D gene, V gene, J gene. The D gene is left open where the match is weak. Rows give clone size only sometimes, using once, few, many, or a class for an expanded clone.

TGTGCCAGCAGTCAGACAGCTCAAGAGACCCAGTACTTC	CASSQTAQETQYF	-	-	TRBV6-5	TRBJ2-5
TGTGCCAGCTCACCAGCAGGTAGAAGCTCTGGAAACACCATATATTTT	CASSPAGRSSGNTIYF	-	-	TRBV18	TRBJ1-3
TGTGCCATCAGTGCTGGGACAGGGAACACTGAAGCTTTCTTT	CAISAGTGNTEAFF	few	TRBD1	TRBV10-3	TRBJ1-1
TGCGCCAGCAGCCATCAGGACAGGGGGGGCGACGAGCAGTTCTTC	CASSHQDRGGDEQFF	-	TRBD1	TRBV4-3	TRBJ2-1
TGTGCCAGCAGCTTCGACACAGGGGGATACGAAAAACTGTTTTTT	CASSFDTGGYEKLFF	-	TRBD1	TRBV7-2	TRBJ1-4
TGTGCCAGCAGCTCCGGGGGGGATGGGGCCAACGTCCTGACTTTC	CASSSGGDGANVLTF	-	TRBD2	TRBV5-4	TRBJ2-6
TGCAGCGTTGAAATGGCGGCAGATACGCAGTATTTT	CSVEMAADTQYF	once	-	TRBV29-1	TRBJ2-3
TGTGCCATCAGTGAAGAGTACACTGAAGCTTTCTTT	CAISEEYTEAFF	-	-	TRBV10-3	TRBJ1-1
TGTGCCAGCAGTGGGGGCTCCGGGGATACGCAGTATTTT	CASSGGSGDTQYF	-	-	TRBV2	TRBJ2-3
TGCGCCAGCAGCCAAGCATATCGCCCCAGCGGGAGATCTTACAATGAGCAGTTCTTC	CASSQAYRPSGRSYNEQFF	-	TRBD2	TRBV4-1	TRBJ2-1
TGTGCCAGCAGTTTATACAGCCAAACCGGGGAGCTGTTTTTT	CASSLYSQTGELFF	few	-	TRBV28	TRBJ2-2
TGTGCCAGCAGCTTGGGGAGACAAGCTTTCTTT	CASSLGRQAFF	once	-	TRBV5-8	TRBJ1-1
TGCGCCAGCAGCCAAGAGGACACCAAGAACACTGAAGCTTTCTTT	CASSQEDTKNTEAFF	-	-	TRBV4-3	TRBJ1-1
TGTGCCAGCAGGGGGGCAGGGCAGGGCTACACCTTC	CASRGAGQGYTF	-	-	TRBV2	TRBJ1-2
TGTGCCAGCAGTTATGGGACAGGGGGGAATTCACCCCTCCACTTT	CASSYGTGGNSPLHF	-	TRBD1	TRBV6-5	TRBJ1-6
TGTGCCAGCAGCTCCAACCGACAGGATTATGAAAAACTGTTTTTT	CASSSNRQDYEKLFF	-	-	TRBV7-9	TRBJ1-4
TGTGCCAGCGGCCGGACAGAACCCTTCAATCAGCCCCAGCATTTT	CASGRTEPFNQPQHF	-	-	TRBV6-2/TRBV6-3	TRBJ1-5
TGCGCCAGCAGCTTGCATGTAACAGGGAACTACGAGCAGTACTTC	CASSLHVTGNYEQYF	-	-	TRBV5-1	TRBJ2-7
TGTGCCAGCAGTCCAACTGCGGGACCGTCACCCCTCCACTTT	CASSPTAGPSPLHF	-	-	TRBV6-5	TRBJ1-6
TGTGCCAGCAGCTTCTCACCGGGACTAGCTATCGGGGAGCTGTTTTTT	CASSFSPGLAIGELFF	-	TRBD2	TRBV5-4	TRBJ2-2
TGCGCCAGCAGCCACGGGGTTAGCGGGAGCGCGGAGACCCAGTACTTC	CASSHGVSGSAETQYF	few	TRBD2	TRBV4-3	TRBJ2-5
TGTGCCAGTAGTAATAGAGGGTTTTACAATGAGCAGTTCTTC	CASSNRGFYNEQFF	-	-	TRBV19	TRBJ2-1
TGTGCCAGCAGTCAGATTCAGGGGGAGGAAGCTTTCTTT	CASSQIQGEEAFF	-	TRBD1	TRBV2	TRBJ1-1
TGCGCCAGCAGCTTGTTAGGGACAGGGGTGGAGACCCAGTACTTC	CASSLLGTGVETQYF	-	TRBD1	TRBV5-1	TRBJ2-5